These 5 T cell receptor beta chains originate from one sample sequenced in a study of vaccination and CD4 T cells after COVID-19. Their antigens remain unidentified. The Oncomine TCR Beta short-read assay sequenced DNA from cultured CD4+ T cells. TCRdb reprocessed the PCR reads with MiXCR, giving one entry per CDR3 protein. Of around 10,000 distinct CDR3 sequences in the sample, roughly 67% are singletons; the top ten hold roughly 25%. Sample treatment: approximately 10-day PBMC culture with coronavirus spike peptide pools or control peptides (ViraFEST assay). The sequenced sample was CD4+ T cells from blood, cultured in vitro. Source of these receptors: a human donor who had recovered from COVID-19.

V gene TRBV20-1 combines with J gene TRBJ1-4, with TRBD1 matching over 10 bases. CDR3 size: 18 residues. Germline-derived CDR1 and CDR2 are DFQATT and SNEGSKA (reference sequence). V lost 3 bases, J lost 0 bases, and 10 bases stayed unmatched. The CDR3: CSARGGTGERSTNEKLFF. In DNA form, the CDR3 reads TGCAGTGCTAGGGGAGGGACAGGGGAACGCTCAACTAATGAAAAACTGTTTTTT.

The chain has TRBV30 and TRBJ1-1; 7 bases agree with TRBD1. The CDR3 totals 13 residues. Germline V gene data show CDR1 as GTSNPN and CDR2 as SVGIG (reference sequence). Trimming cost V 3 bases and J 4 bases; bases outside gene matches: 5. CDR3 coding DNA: TGTGCCTGGAGGCCCGACAGGGCCACTGAAGCTTTCTTT. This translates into CAWRPDRATEAFF.

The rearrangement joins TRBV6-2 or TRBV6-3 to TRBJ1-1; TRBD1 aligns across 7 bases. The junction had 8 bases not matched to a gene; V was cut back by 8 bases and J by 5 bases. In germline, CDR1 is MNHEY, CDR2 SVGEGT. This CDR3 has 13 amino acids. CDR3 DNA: TGTGCCAGCGCCGGGAGGGGGCTGACTGAAGCTTTCTTT. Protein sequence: CASAGRGLTEAFF.

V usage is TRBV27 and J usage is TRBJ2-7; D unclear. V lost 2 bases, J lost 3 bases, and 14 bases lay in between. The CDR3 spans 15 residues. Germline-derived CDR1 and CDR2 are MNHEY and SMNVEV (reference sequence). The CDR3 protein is CASSLIWAIRYEQYF. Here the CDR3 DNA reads TGTGCCAGCAGTTTAATCTGGGCCATTCGCTACGAGCAGTACTTC.

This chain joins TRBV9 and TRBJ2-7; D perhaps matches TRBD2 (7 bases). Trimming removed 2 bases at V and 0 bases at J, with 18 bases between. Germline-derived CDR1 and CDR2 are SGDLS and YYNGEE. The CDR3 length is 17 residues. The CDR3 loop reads CASSVDVRGPDSYEQYF. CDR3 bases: TGTGCCAGCAGCGTGGATGTGCGGGGGCCAGACTCCTACGAGCAGTACTTC.